The 15 T cell receptor beta chains below were found in one sample sequenced in a study of T cell changes during pregnancy in multiple sclerosis. Using immunoSEQ multiplex PCR, the repertoire was profiled, and TCRdb retains in-frame clones only, with some absent. This table holds fewer than 45,000 clones, 91% found once. The material was CD4+ T cells from peripheral blood mononuclear cells, obtained in the third trimester of pregnancy. These receptors came from a female donor in good health, enrolled as a control in a pregnancy study.

This chain joins TRBV19 and TRBJ1-3; TRBD1 might be the D (5 bases). This CDR3 contains 16 residues. Per germline, CDR1 LNHDA and CDR2 SQIVND (reference sequence). The ends were cut back, 9 bases at V and 0 bases at J, with 18 bases in the middle. Here the CDR3 reads CASQLQQAISGNTIYF. CDR3 nucleotide sequence: TGTGCCAGCCAACTTCAACAGGCCATCTCTGGAAACACCATATATTTT.

The rearrangement uses TRBV6-6 and TRBJ1-5, with 7 bases matching TRBD1. Germline V gene data show CDR1 as MNHNY and CDR2 as SVGAGI (reference sequence). Trimming cost V 6 bases and J 9 bases; bases outside gene matches: 11. The length of the CDR3 is 14 residues. CDR3 bases: TGTGCCAGCAGCGGGACAGCTGGGTCATGGCCCCAGCATTTT. Amino acids: CASSGTAGSWPQHF.

This chain joins TRBV19 and TRBJ2-1; 7 nucleotides agree with TRBD2. V lost 7 bases, J lost 3 bases, and 9 bases stayed unmatched. This CDR3 has 15 residues. Germline V CDR1 and CDR2: LNHDA, SQIVND (reference sequence). The chain's CDR3 is CASTSRIAGYNEQFF. CDR3 nucleotide sequence: TGTGCCAGTACCTCCCGGATAGCGGGCTACAATGAGCAGTTCTTC. The full variable domain, with the rest looked up from reference TRBV19 and TRBJ2-1, is DGGITQSPKYLFRKEGQNVTLSCEQNLNHDAMYWYRQDPGQGLRLIYYSQIVNDFQKGDIAEGYSVSREKKESFPLTVTSAQKNPTAFYLCASTSRIAGYNEQFFGPGTRLTVL.

The chain couples TRBV6-5 to TRBJ2-1; D may be TRBD2 (5 bases). The CDR3 loop spans 15 amino acids. V was pared by 8 bases and J by 0 bases, with 14 bases between. Per germline, CDR1 MNHEY and CDR2 SVGAGI. CDR3: CASRGPGSSYNEQFF. The CDR3 region has the DNA TGTGCCAGCCGTGGCCCGGGGAGCTCCTACAATGAGCAGTTCTTC.

The chain couples TRBV28 to TRBJ2-7; D is perhaps TRBD2 (7 bases). Deletions cut 6 bases from V and 7 bases from J, with 25 bases between. Germline values: CDR1 MDHEN, CDR2 SYDVKM. This CDR3 is 16 amino acids long. The CDR3 DNA reads as TGTGCCAGCAGCACCTTCGGTGCGGGGGCCTCTGGGGAGCAGTACTTC. This codes for CASSTFGAGASGEQYF.

This chain connects TRBV7-8 to TRBJ1-1; the D gene is possibly TRBD1 (6 bases). V lost 5 bases, J lost 4 bases, and 29 bases lay in between. Per the germline V gene, CDR1 is SGHVS and CDR2 is FQNEAQ. The CDR3 length is 19 residues. CDR3 nucleotide sequence: TGTGCCAGCAGCGCCTTAGTGACTCCAGGGGCCGATGGGGGCACTGAAGCTTTCTTT. Amino acid sequence: CASSALVTPGADGGTEAFF.

The rearrangement links TRBV9 to TRBJ2-2; D is uncertain. CDR3 length: 13 residues. Germline V CDR1 and CDR2: SGDLS, YYNGEE. V lost 4 bases, J lost 1 base, and 5 bases lay in between. CDR3 sequence (DNA): TGTGCCAGCAGCACAAGGAACACCGGGGAGCTGTTTTTT. It specifies CASSTRNTGELFF.

The DNA of the CDR3 is TGTGCCAGCAGGCCGGGGAGGAAGCGGCTCACAGATACGCAGTATTTT. Amino acids: CASRPGRKRLTDTQYF. The chain has TRBV2 and TRBJ2-3; a weak D match, TRBD2 (6 bases). With 6 bases removed from V and 2 bases from J, the gap between germline ends came to 18 bases. Germline V gives CDR1 SNHLY, CDR2 FYNNEI. CDR3 size: 16 residues.

V gene TRBV9 combines with J gene TRBJ2-3, with D tentatively TRBD1 (5 bases). The CDR3 contains 13 residues. The germline V gene encodes CDR1 SGDLS and CDR2 YYNGEE. Trimming took 3 bases from V and 2 from J, leaving 7 bases between them. CDR3 in DNA: TGTGCCAGCAGCGAGACAGTCACAGATACGCAGTATTTT. Its translation is CASSETVTDTQYF.

The CDR3: CASSFPGQGAVETQYF. CDR3 coding DNA: TGTGCCAGCAGCTTTCCAGGACAGGGGGCAGTGGAGACCCAGTACTTC. The chain uses TRBV7-9 and TRBJ2-5, with 11 bases lining up with TRBD1. The CDR3 runs 16 residues. Trimming removed 3 bases from V and 5 bases from J; junction bases left unmatched: 8. Germline CDR1 SEHNR, CDR2 FQNEAQ (reference sequence). Drawing the rest from reference TRBV7-9 and TRBJ2-5, the complete variable domain is DTGVSQNPRHKITKRGQNVTFRCDPISEHNRLYWYRQTLGQGPEFLTYFQNEAQLEKSRLLSDRFSAERPKGSFSTLEIQRTEQGDSAMYLCASSFPGQGAVETQYFGPGTRLLVL.

The genes are TRBV5-1 and TRBJ1-2, with TRBD1 identical over 9 bases. Per germline, CDR1 SGHRS and CDR2 YFSETQ. This CDR3 has 16 amino acids. V lost 0 bases to trimming and J lost 7 bases; unmatched junction nucleotides: 10. CDR3 sequence: CASSLEPRDRVIGYTF. Here the CDR3 DNA reads TGCGCCAGCAGCTTGGAACCCCGGGACAGGGTAATTGGCTACACCTTC.

The chain recombines TRBV2 with TRBJ2-3; D is possibly TRBD2 (5 bases). The germline CDR1 and CDR2 sequences are SNHLY and FYNNEI. The CDR3 is 12 residues long. V gave up 8 bases and J gave up 5 bases, with 11 bases separating them. CDR3 residues: CASLYAGDTQYF. CDR3 sequence (DNA): TGTGCCAGCCTATACGCGGGAGATACGCAGTATTTT.

The V call is TRBV10-2, the J call TRBJ2-3; D is unresolved. From germline, CDR1 is WSHSY and CDR2 SAAADI. Deletions cut 2 bases from V and 2 bases from J, with 8 bases between. The CDR3 extends over 14 amino acids. The CDR3 loop is CASSESPNTDTQYF. Here the CDR3 DNA reads TGCGCCAGCAGTGAGAGTCCTAACACAGATACGCAGTATTTT.

This rearrangement joins TRBV19 to TRBJ2-3; 14 positions match TRBD2. Germline CDR1 LNHDA, CDR2 SQIVND (reference sequence). This CDR3 comprises 17 residues. The V gene end was trimmed by 8 bases and the J gene end by 5 bases; junction bases not matched to a gene: 12. CDR3 loop: CASSGLAGGFGGDTQYF. CDR3 nucleotides: TGTGCCAGTTCCGGACTAGCGGGAGGTTTTGGGGGAGATACGCAGTATTTT.

The gene calls are TRBV19 and TRBJ2-2; 8 bases align to TRBD2. Germline V gene lookup returns CDR1 LNHDA and CDR2 SQIVND (reference sequence). The trim removed 0 bases at V and 4 bases at J, leaving 10 bases unmatched. The CDR3 runs to 18 residues. The CDR3 DNA reads as TGTGCCAGTAGTATAGATCCACCGGGGGGGCGGAGCACCGGGGAGCTGTTTTTT. This codes for CASSIDPPGGRSTGELFF. Supplemented by reference TRBV19 and TRBJ2-2, the full variable domain reads DGGITQSPKYLFRKEGQNVTLSCEQNLNHDAMYWYRQDPGQGLRLIYYSQIVNDFQKGDIAEGYSVSREKKESFPLTVTSAQKNPTAFYLCASSIDPPGGRSTGELFFGEGSRLTVL.